This T cell receptor beta chain was observed in a study of identical twins (TCRdb year 2016). With respect to the entire study: TCR alpha and beta repertoires from monozygotic twins, unrelated adults of various ages and cord blood were deep-sequenced to test whether fetal clonotypes persist. To rule out contamination, replicate twin experiments were performed at different times with different library preparation protocols.

Every donor in the study was a healthy Caucasian. Three pairs of female monozygotic twins, all aged about 18 to 30 years, made up the twin cohort. CD4+ and CD8+ T cell populations were isolated with positive isolation kits from Invitrogen. Library prep was done by 5' RACE. Instrument used: Illumina HiSeq 2000. Template switching introduced a universal primer binding site; the final cDNA contained a unique molecular identifier, enabling accurate counting of TCR cDNA molecules. First-strand cDNA for TCR alpha and beta chains was synthesized from specific primers in the conserved constant-segment region. To control for contamination, each cDNA library was double barcoded with a SMART-Mk sample barcode plus Illumina barcodes. TruSeq adapter sequences, together with Illumina sample barcodes, were added in two successive PCR steps. Sequencing of the TCR alpha and beta cDNA libraries was done on the Illumina HiSeq platform using custom primers. In the source study's methods: MiGEC was used to process raw reads and extract unique molecular identifiers, and MiXCR was used to find CDR3 positions. For each individual, recombination models were inferred using an EM algorithm with the repgenHMM and IGoR tools. Shared clonotypes were analyzed with the tcR package in R, and sharing was normalized by the product of cloneset sizes. To study raw recombination without the effects of thymic and clonal selection, out-of-frame nonproductive sequences were analyzed. TCRdb redid the processing of the public reads, applying fastp at Q25 and MiXCR, and retained in-frame beta chains. Each record represents a unique CDR3 protein, reported with the most common genes and DNA among its rows. The V and J calls and clone size are TCRdb's, not the authors'. This sample gives approximately 500,000 distinct CDR3 sequences in total; approximately 14% of them show up just once. The ten largest clonotypes hold roughly 0.44% of the sample.

This clonotype occurred a few times. What antigen it recognizes has not been identified. No much larger clone is present one base from it, and per-base qualities are unavailable. The investigation overall reported the following: Because the same donors could not be followed over many years, conclusions were based on cross-sectional statistical analysis. Compared with coincidental sharing between unrelated individuals, out-of-frame TCR alpha sequences shared between twins showed an excess of sequences with low generation probability. Recombination models systematically underestimated out-of-frame TCR alpha sharing in monozygotic twins but agreed with sharing between unrelated individuals. Invariant T cells such as MAIT and iNKT could partly confound zero-insertion analyses, though diverse VJ usage argued against this for most clonotypes. Fewer insertions were carried by abundant cord blood beta clonotypes, a similar but weaker trend appeared in young adult naive repertoires, and no such trend appeared in memory repertoires. In beta out-of-frame sequences, excess twin sharing was weaker, because having fewer shared sequences lowered the signal-to-noise ratio.

The sample also formed part of further work on yellow fever vaccine responses in identical twins. Reported in the second study: The T cell response to vaccination in identical twins was reported by the authors to appear partly convergent and partly personalized. In the study, vaccine-responding T cell clones were precisely tracked in identical twins.

Material for sequencing was CD4+ T cells sorted from blood. This TCR was recovered from a woman under 30 in good health.

The nucleotides are TGTGCCAGCAGCGTAGCACTAGCGGGGGTGGACAATGAGCAGTTCTTC. Its protein reads: CASSVALAGVDNEQFF. The receptor chain draws on TRBV9 and TRBJ2-1, and TRBD2 aligns with 11 junction nucleotides. Trimming leaves V shorter by 0 bases and J shorter by 5 bases, with the junction holding 4 bases beyond the gene matches. The germline V gene provides CDR1 SGDLS and CDR2 YYNGEE. The CDR3 runs 16 amino acids, cysteine and phenylalanine included. Only the CDR3 part of the read is kept: 48 bases, read in frame from the first base.